This entry concerns a single T cell receptor beta chain. In TCRdb, the 5' RACE reads were re-called with MiXCR into one record per CDR3 protein. The data show 350,000 to 550,000 distinct CDR3 sequences, about a sixth seen once. The source of the sample is a study of T-cell memory formation after mild COVID-19. In germline, CDR1 is SGHTA, CDR2 FQGNSA. V was trimmed by 0 bases and J by 5 bases, leaving 10 bases between them. The CDR3 has 15 amino acids. The TCR originated in a man between 18 and 29 years old who had mild COVID-19 (a few samples of this study predate the infection). Cell type and time point are not known. This chain links TRBV7-2 with TRBJ2-2; no clear D gene. The sequenced sample was PBMCs or a T cell subset sorted from them (not recorded which). The CDR3, as DNA: TGTGCCAGCAGCTTAGCTGGGGTACCTACCGGGGAGCTGTTTTTT. Translation: CASSLAGVPTGELFF.